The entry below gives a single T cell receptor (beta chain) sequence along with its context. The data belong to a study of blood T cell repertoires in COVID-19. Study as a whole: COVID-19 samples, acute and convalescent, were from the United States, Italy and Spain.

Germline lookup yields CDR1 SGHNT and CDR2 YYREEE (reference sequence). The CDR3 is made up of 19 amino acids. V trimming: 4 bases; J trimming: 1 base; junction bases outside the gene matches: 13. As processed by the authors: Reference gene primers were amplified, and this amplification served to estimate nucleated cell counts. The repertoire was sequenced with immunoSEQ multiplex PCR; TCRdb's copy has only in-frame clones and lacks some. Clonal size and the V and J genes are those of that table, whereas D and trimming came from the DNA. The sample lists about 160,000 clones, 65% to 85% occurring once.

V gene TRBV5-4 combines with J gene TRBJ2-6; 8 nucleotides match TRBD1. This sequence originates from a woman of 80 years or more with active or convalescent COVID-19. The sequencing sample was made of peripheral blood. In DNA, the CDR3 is TGTGCCAGCAGCGTACGCAGGGGGCGGAGAGAGTCTGGGGCCAACGTCCTGACTTTC. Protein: CASSVRRGRRESGANVLTF.